This T cell receptor beta chain was sequenced in a study of T cell repertoires in cytomegalovirus infection. The overall study: Indications came from public TCR beta signatures; they pointed to CMV infection and to a matching HLA type. Study outcomes and limitations: Accumulated public TCR beta family frequency recognized individuals carrying CMV together with the relevant HLA. CMV-specific TCR beta clonotypes restricted by HLA-C dominated the ex vivo response.

This CDR3 region has 15 residues. In germline, CDR1 is MGHRA, CDR2 YSYEKL. V trimming: 4 bases; J trimming: 8 bases; junction bases outside the gene matches: 9. Comment on this clonotype: The antigen is unknown.

One entry per CDR3 protein, called by TCRdb with MiXCR from the reads. Seen here are a few hundred thousand distinct CDR3 sequences, approximately 40% observed once, and the top ten hold around 46%. This sequence joins TRBV4-1 and TRBJ2-1; 9 nucleotides align to TRBD1. This receptor was identified in a human donor in good health (CMV status not recorded). Some clones in this sample may be carry-over from other donors' samples. This material consisted of cultured PBMCs, taken from culture after CMV antigen stimulation. The CDR3 DNA reads as TGCGCCAGCAGCCCTCGGGACAGGGTTTCTGATGAGCAGTTCTTC. It yields the protein CASSPRDRVSDEQFF.